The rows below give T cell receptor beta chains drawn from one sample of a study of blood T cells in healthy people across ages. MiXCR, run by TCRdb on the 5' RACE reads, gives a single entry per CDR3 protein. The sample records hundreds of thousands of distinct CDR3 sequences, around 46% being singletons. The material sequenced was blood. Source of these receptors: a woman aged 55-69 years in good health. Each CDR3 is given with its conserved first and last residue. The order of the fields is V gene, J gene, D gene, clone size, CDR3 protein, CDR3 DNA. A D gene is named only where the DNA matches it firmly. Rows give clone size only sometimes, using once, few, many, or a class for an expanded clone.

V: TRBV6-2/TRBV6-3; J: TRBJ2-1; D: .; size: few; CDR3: CASGDLNEQFF; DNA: TGTGCCAGCGGGGACCTGAATGAGCAGTTCTTC
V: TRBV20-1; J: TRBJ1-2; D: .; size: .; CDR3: CSAEGHGYTF; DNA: TGCAGTGCGGAGGGACATGGCTACACCTTC
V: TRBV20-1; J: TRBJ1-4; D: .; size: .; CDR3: CSASARANEKLFF; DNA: TGCAGTGCTAGTGCCCGGGCTAATGAAAAACTGTTTTTT
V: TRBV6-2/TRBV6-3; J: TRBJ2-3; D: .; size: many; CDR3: CASSYGQVGDTQYF; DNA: TGTGCCAGCAGTTACGGGCAGGTGGGAGATACGCAGTATTTT
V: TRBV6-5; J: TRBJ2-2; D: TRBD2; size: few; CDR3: CASSYSATSGGSRIGELFF; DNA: TGTGCCAGCAGTTACTCCGCGACTAGCGGGGGCTCAAGGATCGGGGAGCTGTTTTTT
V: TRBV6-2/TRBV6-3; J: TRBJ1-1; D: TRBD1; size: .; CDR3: CASQGQDGDEAFF; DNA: TGTGCCAGCCAAGGACAGGATGGCGATGAAGCTTTCTTT
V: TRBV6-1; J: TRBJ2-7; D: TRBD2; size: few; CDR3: CASSSGGAAGYEQYF; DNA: TGTGCCAGCAGCAGCGGGGGGGCGGCAGGTTACGAGCAGTACTTC
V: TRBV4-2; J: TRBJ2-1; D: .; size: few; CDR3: CASSQDRGYNEQFF; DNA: TGTGCCAGCAGCCAAGATCGGGGCTACAATGAGCAGTTCTTC
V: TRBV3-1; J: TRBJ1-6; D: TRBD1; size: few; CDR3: CASSQIDRGLSPLHF; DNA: TGTGCCAGCAGCCAGATTGACAGGGGGCTTTCACCCCTCCACTTT
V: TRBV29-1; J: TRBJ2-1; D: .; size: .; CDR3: CSVGGGGNNEQFF; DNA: TGCAGCGTGGGGGGCGGGGGAAACAATGAGCAGTTCTTC
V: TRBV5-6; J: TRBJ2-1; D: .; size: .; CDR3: CASSLAPGKGSYNEQFF; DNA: TGTGCCAGCAGCTTGGCCCCCGGGAAGGGTTCCTACAATGAGCAGTTCTTC
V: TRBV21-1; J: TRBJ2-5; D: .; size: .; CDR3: CASRHPQETQYF; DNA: TGTGCCAGCCGGCACCCCCAAGAGACCCAGTACTTC
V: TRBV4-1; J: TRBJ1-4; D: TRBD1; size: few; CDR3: CASSQGGTGAEKLFF; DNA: TGCGCCAGCAGCCAAGGAGGGACAGGGGCTGAAAAACTGTTTTTT
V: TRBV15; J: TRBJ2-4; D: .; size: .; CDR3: CATSRAISYIQYF; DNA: TGTGCCACCAGCAGAGCTATTAGCTACATTCAGTACTTT
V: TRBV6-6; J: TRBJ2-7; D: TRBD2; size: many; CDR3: CASSYTGLAGDERQYF; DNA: TGTGCCAGCAGTTACACGGGACTAGCGGGAGACGAAAGGCAGTACTTC
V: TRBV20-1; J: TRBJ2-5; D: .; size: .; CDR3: CSARVQGGEKTQYF; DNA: TGCAGTGCTAGAGTGCAGGGCGGGGAGAAGACCCAGTACTTC
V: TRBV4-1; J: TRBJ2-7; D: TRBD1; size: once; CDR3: CASSQDGTGLGEQYF; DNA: TGCGCCAGCAGCCAGGATGGGACAGGGCTCGGCGAGCAGTACTTC
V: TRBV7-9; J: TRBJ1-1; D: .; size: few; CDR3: CASSLRAAGTEAFF; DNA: TGTGCCAGCAGCTTACGTGCAGCGGGCACTGAAGCTTTCTTT